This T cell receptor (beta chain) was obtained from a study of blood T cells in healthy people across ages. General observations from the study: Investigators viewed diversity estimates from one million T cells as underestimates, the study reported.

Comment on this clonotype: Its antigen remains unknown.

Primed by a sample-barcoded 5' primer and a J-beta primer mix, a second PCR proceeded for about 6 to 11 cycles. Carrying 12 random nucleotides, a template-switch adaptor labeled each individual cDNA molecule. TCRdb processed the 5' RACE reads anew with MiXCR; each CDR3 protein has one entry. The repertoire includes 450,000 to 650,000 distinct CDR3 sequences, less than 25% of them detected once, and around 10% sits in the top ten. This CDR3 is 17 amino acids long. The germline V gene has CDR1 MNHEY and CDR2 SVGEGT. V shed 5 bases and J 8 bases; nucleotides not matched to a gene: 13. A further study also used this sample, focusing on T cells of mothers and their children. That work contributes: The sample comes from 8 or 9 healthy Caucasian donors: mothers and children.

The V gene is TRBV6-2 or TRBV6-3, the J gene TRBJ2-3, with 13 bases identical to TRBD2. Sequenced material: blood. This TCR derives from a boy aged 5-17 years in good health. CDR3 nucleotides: TGTGCCAGCAGTCCCCACCGGACTAGCGGGGGTTCTGGTACGCAGTATTTT. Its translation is CASSPHRTSGGSGTQYF.